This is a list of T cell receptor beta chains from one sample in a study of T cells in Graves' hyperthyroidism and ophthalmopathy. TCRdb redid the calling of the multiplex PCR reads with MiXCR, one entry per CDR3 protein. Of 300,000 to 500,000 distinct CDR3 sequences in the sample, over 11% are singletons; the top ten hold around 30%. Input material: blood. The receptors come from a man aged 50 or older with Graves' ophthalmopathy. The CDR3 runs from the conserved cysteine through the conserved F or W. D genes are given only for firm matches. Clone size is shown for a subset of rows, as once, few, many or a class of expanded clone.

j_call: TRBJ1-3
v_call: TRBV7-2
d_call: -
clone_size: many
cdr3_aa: CASSLGARTSGNTIYF
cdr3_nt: TGTGCCAGCAGCTTAGGAGCCCGGACGTCTGGAAACACCATATATTTT

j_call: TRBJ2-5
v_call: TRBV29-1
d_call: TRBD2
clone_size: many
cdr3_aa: CSVRTSGGETQYF
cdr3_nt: TGCAGCGTTCGGACTAGCGGGGGAGAGACCCAGTACTTC

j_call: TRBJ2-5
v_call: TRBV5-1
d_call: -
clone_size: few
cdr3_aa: CASSLEFGGSQETQYF
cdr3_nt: TGCGCCAGCAGCTTGGAATTTGGGGGCAGCCAAGAGACCCAGTACTTC

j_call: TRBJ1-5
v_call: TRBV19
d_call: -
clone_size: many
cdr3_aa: CASSIVSVGDQPQHF
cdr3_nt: TGTGCCAGTAGTATAGTTTCGGTCGGTGACCAGCCCCAGCATTTT

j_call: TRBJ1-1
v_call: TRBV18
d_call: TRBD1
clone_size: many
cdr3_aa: CASSPTSGGNTEAFF
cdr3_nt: TGTGCCAGCTCACCAACGTCAGGGGGGAACACTGAAGCTTTCTTT

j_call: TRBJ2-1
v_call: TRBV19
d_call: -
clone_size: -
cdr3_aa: CASSTSQLNYPNEQFF
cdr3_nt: TGTGCCAGTAGTACGAGCCAGCTCAACTACCCCAATGAGCAGTTCTTC

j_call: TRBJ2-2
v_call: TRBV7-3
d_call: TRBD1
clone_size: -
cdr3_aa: CASSATTGMIGELFF
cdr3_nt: TGTGCCAGCAGCGCCACGACAGGGATGATCGGGGAGCTGTTTTTT

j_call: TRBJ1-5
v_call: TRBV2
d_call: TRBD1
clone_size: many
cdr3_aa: CASSAGTGGNQPQHF
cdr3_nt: TGTGCCAGCAGTGCCGGGACAGGGGGCAACCAGCCCCAGCATTTT

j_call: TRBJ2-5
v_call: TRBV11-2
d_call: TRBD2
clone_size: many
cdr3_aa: CASSLVSSGSHETQYF
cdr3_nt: TGTGCCAGCAGCTTAGTGTCTAGCGGGAGTCATGAGACCCAGTACTTC

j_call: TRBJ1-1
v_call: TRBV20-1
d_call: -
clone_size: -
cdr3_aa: CSARDPRAENTEAFF
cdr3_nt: TGCAGTGCTAGAGATCCCCGGGCGGAGAACACTGAAGCTTTCTTT

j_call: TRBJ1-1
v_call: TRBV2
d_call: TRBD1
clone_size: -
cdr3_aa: CASNRQGSNTEAFF
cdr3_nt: TGTGCCAGCAATCGACAGGGCAGTAACACTGAAGCTTTCTTT

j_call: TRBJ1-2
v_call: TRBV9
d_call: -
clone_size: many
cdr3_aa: CASSQPPRGYTF
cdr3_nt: TGTGCCAGCAGCCAACCTCCTCGGGGCTACACCTTC

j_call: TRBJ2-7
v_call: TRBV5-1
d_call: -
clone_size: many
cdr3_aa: CASSRHVSLEQYF
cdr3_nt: TGCGCCAGCAGCAGACACGTTTCCCTCGAGCAGTACTTC

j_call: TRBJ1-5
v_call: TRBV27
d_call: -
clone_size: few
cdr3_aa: CASSLGRVGQPQHF
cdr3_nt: TGTGCCAGCAGTTTAGGCAGGGTAGGTCAGCCCCAGCATTTT

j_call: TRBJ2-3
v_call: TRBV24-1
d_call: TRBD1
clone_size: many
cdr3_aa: CATSGGQDIFTDTQYF
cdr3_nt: TGTGCCACCAGCGGGGGACAGGACATCTTTACAGATACGCAGTATTTT

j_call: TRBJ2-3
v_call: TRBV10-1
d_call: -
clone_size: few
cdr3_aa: CASSDGYTQYF
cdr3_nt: TGCGCCAGCAGTGATGGCTATACGCAGTATTTT

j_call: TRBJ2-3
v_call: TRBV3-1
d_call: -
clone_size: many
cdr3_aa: CASSLLAGSTITDTQYF
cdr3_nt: TGTGCCAGCAGCTTATTGGCAGGCTCTACAATAACAGATACGCAGTATTTT

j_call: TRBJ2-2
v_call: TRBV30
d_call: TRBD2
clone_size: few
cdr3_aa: CAWWASDSRASGRYSGELFF
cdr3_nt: TGTGCCTGGTGGGCCAGTGATTCTCGGGCTAGCGGGAGGTATTCCGGGGAGCTGTTTTTT

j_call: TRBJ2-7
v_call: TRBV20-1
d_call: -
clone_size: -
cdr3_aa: CSAIWKLSSYEQYF
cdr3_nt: TGCAGTGCAATCTGGAAACTAAGCTCCTACGAGCAGTACTTC

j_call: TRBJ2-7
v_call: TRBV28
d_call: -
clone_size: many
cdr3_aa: CASGSPGVNLGEQYF
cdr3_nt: TGTGCCAGCGGGTCCCCGGGAGTAAATTTGGGGGAGCAGTACTTC